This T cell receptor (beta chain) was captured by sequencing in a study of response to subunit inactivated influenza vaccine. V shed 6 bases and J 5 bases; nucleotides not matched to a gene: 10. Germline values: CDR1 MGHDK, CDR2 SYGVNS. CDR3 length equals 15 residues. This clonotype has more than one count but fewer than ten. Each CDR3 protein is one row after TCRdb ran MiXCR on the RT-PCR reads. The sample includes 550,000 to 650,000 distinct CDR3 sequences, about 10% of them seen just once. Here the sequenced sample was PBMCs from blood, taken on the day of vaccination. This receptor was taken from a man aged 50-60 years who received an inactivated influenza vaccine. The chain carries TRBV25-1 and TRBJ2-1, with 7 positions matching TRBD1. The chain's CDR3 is CASSAGTVVHNEQFF. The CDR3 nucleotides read TGTGCCAGCAGCGCCGGGACAGTCGTACACAATGAGCAGTTCTTC.